This TCR beta chain was obtained from a study of shared clonotypes between healthy human individuals. Study background: Aged 18 to 49, the donors were a couple of women and three men. Used for every donor were three CD4 naive, three CD4 memory, two CD8 naive and one CD8 memory plate.

Adult donors, all healthy and HIV-negative, had no recent acute infections or vaccinations. TCRdb's copy holds only in-frame clones and misses some; the assay was immunoSEQ multiplex PCR. There are a few hundred thousand clones in the sample; around 90% occur only once, and around 15% lies in the top ten. Study-wide findings and caveats: The generation probabilities recorded for non-shared clonotypes fell below those of clonotypes shared by all four donors.

Points on this clone: Its antigen is currently unknown.

Germline loops: CDR1 MDHEN, CDR2 SYDVKM. The CDR3 loop spans 15 amino acids. Trimming took 7 bases from V and 0 from J; bases not matched to a gene: 6. The chain joins TRBV28 to TRBJ1-5; 7 nucleotides line up with TRBD1. The sequence was obtained from a man aged 18-30 years in good health. Material: memory CD8+ T cells sorted from blood. Noted subset: CD45RO+ cells pooled with CCR7-negative TemRA cells. The CDR3 region is CASNTGTDSNQPQHF. CDR3 in DNA: TGTGCCAGCAATACCGGGACAGATAGCAATCAGCCCCAGCATTTT.